Below, 18 T cell receptor beta chains from the same sample are listed, as sequenced in a study of early T cells in non-severe SARS-CoV-2 infection. TCRdb re-derived calls from the 5' RACE reads in MiXCR, one entry per CDR3 protein. The table includes about 29,000 distinct CDR3 sequences, approximately 5.4% detected once. Source material: whole blood. The origin of the receptors is an adult who was a healthcare worker with PCR-confirmed SARS-CoV-2 infection or an uninfected control (not recorded which).

This clonotype was seen ten or more times. J is TRBJ2-1 and V is TRBV5-8; 15 bases align to TRBD2. V gave up 1 base and J gave up 8 bases; unmatched junction bases: 10. CDR1 is SGHTS and CDR2 is YDEGEE in the germline V gene. The CDR3 has 18 residues. The DNA of the CDR3 is TGTGCCAGCAGCTTGATTTGGACTAGCGGGAGGGCAGGCGATGAGCAGTTCTTC. As protein: CASSLIWTSGRAGDEQFF.

The V call is TRBV3-1, the J call TRBJ2-1; 10 bases are shared with TRBD1. V gave up 4 bases and J gave up 7 bases; unmatched junction bases: 10. The CDR3 totals 16 residues. From germline, CDR1 is LGHDT and CDR2 YNNKEL (reference sequence). The CDR3 protein is CASSPAGTGARNEQFF. CDR3 bases: TGTGCCAGCAGCCCGGCCGGGACAGGGGCCCGGAATGAGCAGTTCTTC.

The rearrangement uses TRBV7-9 and TRBJ2-1; a weak D match, TRBD1 (6 bases). From germline, CDR1 is SEHNR and CDR2 FQNEAQ (reference sequence). Trimming left V 5 bases short and J 5 bases short, with 13 bases between. The CDR3 has 14 amino acids. This CDR3 is CASSPAGQNNEQFF. In DNA form, the CDR3 reads TGTGCCAGCAGCCCGGCCGGACAGAACAATGAGCAGTTCTTC.

This clonotype has a count of ten or more. The V call is TRBV4-2, the J call TRBJ1-6; possibly TRBD1 for D (5 bases). The CDR3 consists of 16 residues. V dropped 0 bases and J dropped 9 bases, with 15 bases sitting between them. Germline V CDR1 and CDR2: LGHNA, YNFKEQ. CDR3 in amino acids: CASSQEAGIFISPLHF. CDR3 nucleotide sequence: TGTGCCAGCAGCCAAGAGGCAGGGATTTTTATTTCACCCCTCCACTTT.

The chain joins TRBV7-2 to TRBJ2-1, with 12 positions matching TRBD2. The CDR3 totals 15 residues. Trimming cost V 1 base and J 9 bases; bases outside gene matches: 4. The germline CDR1 and CDR2 sequences are SGHTA and FQGNSA. The DNA of the CDR3 is TGTGCCAGCAGCTTAGGACTAGCGGGAGTTGGTGAGCAGTTCTTC. Residues: CASSLGLAGVGEQFF.

The CDR3 is CSATGTGNYNEQFF. In DNA form, the CDR3 reads TGCAGTGCTACGGGGACAGGGAACTACAATGAGCAGTTCTTC. The chain links TRBV20-1 to TRBJ2-1, with 9 nucleotides matching TRBD1. The CDR3 loop spans 14 amino acids. Unmatched junction bases numbered 4, after V lost 4 bases and J lost 3 bases. CDR1 is DFQATT, CDR2 SNEGSKA, per germline (reference sequence).

The chain carries TRBV29-1 and TRBJ2-5, with D possibly being TRBD2 (7 bases). V lost 2 bases and J 4 bases, leaving 11 bases between the germline ends. CDR1 is SQVTM and CDR2 is ANQGSEA in the germline V gene. The CDR3 covers 13 residues. The CDR3 DNA reads TGCAGCGTTGAACGCGGGGGCGCAGAGACCCAGTACTTC. This encodes CSVERGGAETQYF.

This clonotype has a count of ten or more. The rearrangement joins TRBV28 to TRBJ2-7; the D gene could be TRBD1 or TRBD2 (5 bases each). V was cut by 4 bases and J by 2 bases, with 15 bases left in between. This CDR3 is 15 amino acids long. The V gene's germline CDR1 is MDHEN and CDR2 SYDVKM. This CDR3 reads CASSSPGTVAYEQYF. CDR3 nucleotides: TGTGCCAGCAGTTCCCCCGGGACCGTTGCCTACGAGCAGTACTTC. Using reference TRBV28 and TRBJ2-7 for the parts outside the CDR3, the full variable domain is DVKVTQSSRYLVKRTGEKVFLECVQDMDHENMFWYRQDPGLGLRLIYFSYDVKMKEKGDIPEGYSVSREKKERFSLILESASTNQTSMYLCASSSPGTVAYEQYFGPGTRLTVT.

This sequence joins TRBV12-3 or TRBV12-4 and TRBJ1-1, with TRBD1 as a possible D gene (6 bases). The V and J ends lost 4 bases and 6 bases respectively, with 18 bases between them. The CDR3 has 15 amino acids. The CDR3 bases are TGTGCCAGCAGTTCGAGGGGGACCTTGATTTCTGAAGCTTTCTTT. Its translation is CASSSRGTLISEAFF.

This chain connects TRBV20-1 to TRBJ2-1; TRBD2 matches 14 bases. CDR3 length: 18 residues. Unmatched junction bases numbered 8, after V lost 4 bases and J lost 0 bases. Per germline, CDR1 DFQATT and CDR2 SNEGSKA (reference sequence). The CDR3 sequence is CSAIGTSGSGSSYNEQFF. For the CDR3, the DNA is TGCAGTGCTATCGGGACTAGCGGGAGCGGGAGCTCCTACAATGAGCAGTTCTTC.

The chain joins TRBV7-2 to TRBJ2-7, with D possibly TRBD1 on 5 matching bases. The CDR3 loop spans 13 amino acids. The germline V and J ends were trimmed by 4 bases and 3 bases, with 10 bases remaining between them. Germline V lookup: CDR1 SGHTA, CDR2 FQGNSA. CDR3 sequence (DNA): TGTGCCAGCAGCTCGACAGCTCTCTACGAGCAGTACTTC. Translation: CASSSTALYEQYF.

As to this clonotype: A read error is possible here, since a much larger clone lies one base away. The chain combines TRBV28 with TRBJ2-7; 7 bases map to TRBD1. The CDR3 loop spans 14 amino acids. Germline CDR1 reads MDHEN; CDR2 reads SYDVKM. The DNA of the CDR3 is TGTGCCAACAGTTTATCGCAGGGGGACTACGAGCAGTACTTC. It translates to CANSLSQGDYEQYF.

V and J are TRBV6-5 and TRBJ2-5, with D uncertain. Germline CDR1 and CDR2: MNHEY and SVGAGI. The CDR3 is 16 residues long. The V end lost 4 bases, the J end lost 5 bases, and 20 bases lay between the germline ends. The DNA for the CDR3 is TGTGCCAGCAGTTCCTCGGACCCAGTCAGCGTCGAGACCCAGTACTTC. It codes for CASSSSDPVSVETQYF.

At least ten counts were recorded for this clonotype. The chain couples TRBV5-1 to TRBJ2-7; tentatively, D is TRBD1 (6 bases). Germline V CDR1 and CDR2: SGHRS, YFSETQ. The length of the CDR3 is 17 residues. The ends were cut back, 4 bases at V and 0 bases at J, with 20 bases in the middle. In DNA form, the CDR3 reads TGCGCCAGCAGCGCATTTCAAACCGGACAGAGCTCCTACGAGCAGTACTTC. Translation gives CASSAFQTGQSSYEQYF.

The sample holds many counts of this clonotype. The chain carries TRBV11-3 and TRBJ2-3; 14 bases map to TRBD2. CDR1 is SGHNT, CDR2 YENEEA, per germline. Germline trimming cut 5 bases from V and 4 bases from J; bases unmatched to any gene: 5. The CDR3 is 16 amino acids. CDR3 nucleotides: TGTGCCAGCAGCAAAGGGACTAGCGGGAGAGCAGATACGCAGTATTTT. As protein: CASSKGTSGRADTQYF.

This clonotype was seen repeatedly, ten times or more. The gene calls are TRBV7-6 and TRBJ2-7; D remains unclear. The ends were cut back, 2 bases at V and 6 bases at J, with 11 bases in the middle. This CDR3 contains 13 residues. Germline CDR1 SGHVS, CDR2 FNYEAQ. CDR3 DNA: TGTGCCAGCAGCTTAAGTCCCGGTGGCGAGCAGTACTTC. It yields the protein CASSLSPGGEQYF.

J is TRBJ2-2 and V is TRBV20-1; TRBD2 aligns across 8 bases. Germline CDR1 reads DFQATT; CDR2 reads SNEGSKA (reference sequence). This CDR3 is built from 15 residues. The J segment lost 8 bases and the V segment lost 3 bases, leaving 11 bases of the junction unmatched. In nucleotides, the CDR3 is TGCAGTGCTAGTACCAGCGGGAGACTCGGAGGGGAGCTGTTTTTT. Translating gives CSASTSGRLGGELFF.

This clonotype was counted at least ten times. CDR3 in amino acids: CASSFANSPYEQYF. The CDR3 DNA is TGTGCCAGCAGCTTTGCAAACAGCCCCTACGAGCAGTACTTC. J is TRBJ2-7 and V is TRBV7-2; D gene uncertain. The CDR3 is 14 residues long. The V and J ends lost 3 bases and 2 bases respectively, with 11 bases between them. CDR1 and CDR2 (germline): SGHTA, FQGNSA.